Each of the 28 T cell receptor beta chains below was sequenced from the same sample in a study of radiation and T cells in renal cell carcinoma. Sequenced by immunoSEQ multiplex PCR; TCRdb stores in-frame clones only, minus some. Here the sample spans 80,000 or so clones, nearly 90% being singletons. Time point of the sample: blood 4 weeks post-SBRT, at nephrectomy. The treatment: 15 Gy SBRT to primary tumor, nephrectomy 4 weeks later. The sequences come from blood, collected from a patient whose treatment included radiotherapy and nephrectomy. The receptors here all came from a woman between 65 and 79 years old with renal cell carcinoma.

The rearrangement links TRBV7-2 to TRBJ1-1; D is unclear. Germline loops: CDR1 SGHTA, CDR2 FQGNSA. V was shortened by 4 bases and J by 4 bases, with 10 bases between the two germline ends. The CDR3 is 13 amino acids. The CDR3 nucleotides read TGTGCCAGCAGCTCCCGACCCGGCACTGAAGCTTTCTTT. Residues: CASSSRPGTEAFF. Variable domain in full (rest from reference TRBV7-2 and TRBJ1-1): GAGVSQSPSNKVTEKGKDVELRCDPISGHTALYWYRQSLGQGLEFLIYFQGNSAPDKSGLPSDRFSAERTGGSVSTLTIQRTQQEDSAVYLCASSSRPGTEAFFGQGTRLTVV.

The chain employs TRBV28 and TRBJ1-2, with no clear D. The CDR3 length is 12 residues. Germline V gives CDR1 MDHEN, CDR2 SYDVKM. Trimming cost V 3 bases and J 3 bases, with 5 bases left between them. The CDR3: CASSLGDYGYTF. DNA for the CDR3: TGTGCCAGCAGTTTGGGCGACTATGGCTACACCTTC.

The chain recombines TRBV5-1 with TRBJ2-2; perhaps TRBD1 as D (9 bases). Trimming shortened V by 3 bases and J by 5 bases, and 17 bases separated the two germline ends. The germline V gene encodes CDR1 SGHRS and CDR2 YFSETQ. CDR3 length equals 16 residues. CDR3 region: CASSSGGTGRTGELFF. CDR3 nucleotides: TGCGCCAGCAGCTCGGGAGGGACAGGGAGAACCGGGGAGCTGTTTTTT. Based on the CDR3 plus reference TRBV5-1 and TRBJ2-2, the full variable domain is KAGVTQTPRYLIKTRGQQVTLSCSPISGHRSVSWYQQTPGQGLQFLFEYFSETQRNKGNFPGRFSGRQFSNSRSEMNVSTLELGDSALYLCASSSGGTGRTGELFFGEGSRLTVL.

The chain couples TRBV25-1 to TRBJ1-2, with a tentative D call TRBD1 (6 bases). V was shortened by 5 bases and J by 2 bases, with 15 bases between the two germline ends. This CDR3 region has 15 residues. The V gene's germline CDR1 is MGHDK and CDR2 SYGVNS. The CDR3 reads CASSSRGQGNYGYTF. Written as DNA, the CDR3 is TGTGCCAGCAGTTCCCGAGGTCAGGGGAACTATGGCTACACCTTC.

This sequence joins TRBV7-9 and TRBJ1-4, with 9 bases aligning to TRBD1. This CDR3 has 14 amino acids. After removal of 4 bases from V and 7 bases from J, the junction contained 4 bases not matched to a gene. Germline CDR1 SEHNR, CDR2 FQNEAQ (reference sequence). In DNA, the CDR3 is TGTGCCAGCAGCTATACAGGGGGCTCTGAAAAACTGTTTTTT. Its translation is CASSYTGGSEKLFF.

This chain joins TRBV14 and TRBJ2-5, with D possibly being TRBD2 (7 bases). The CDR3 has 12 amino acids. The V gene's germline CDR1 is SGHDN and CDR2 FVKESK. V lost 3 bases to trimming and J lost 8 bases, with 10 bases between them. As DNA, the CDR3 is TGTGCCAGCAGCCAGGGGGGGGCAACCCAGTACTTC. The encoded protein is CASSQGGATQYF.

The gene calls are TRBV9 and TRBJ1-2, with 8 bases aligning to TRBD1. The CDR3 is 15 amino acids. The germline CDR1 and CDR2 sequences are SGDLS and YYNGEE. V gave up 4 bases and J gave up 3 bases; unmatched junction bases: 8. CDR3 bases: TGTGCCAGCAGCATCGGAGACAGGGGTGACTATGGCTACACCTTC. Translation gives CASSIGDRGDYGYTF.

The chain is built from TRBV30 and TRBJ1-6; unclear D gene. The germline gives CDR1 GTSNPN, CDR2 SVGIG (reference sequence). The CDR3 is 11 amino acids. The V end lost 0 bases, the J end lost 10 bases, and 4 bases lay between the germline ends. CDR3 amino acids: CAWSVRSPLHF. CDR3 in DNA: TGTGCCTGGAGTGTACGCTCACCCCTCCACTTT.

The V gene is TRBV13, the J gene TRBJ2-5; unclear D gene. Germline values: CDR1 PRHDT, CDR2 FYEKMQ (reference sequence). The V end was cut by 5 bases, the J end by 4 bases, with 8 bases between. The CDR3 spans 12 residues. Here the CDR3 reads CASSPTRETQYF. In DNA, the CDR3 is TGTGCCAGCAGCCCCACCCGAGAGACCCAGTACTTC. The entire variable domain, with the rest obtained from reference TRBV13 and TRBJ2-5, is as follows: AAGVIQSPRHLIKEKRETATLKCYPIPRHDTVYWYQQGPGQDPQFLISFYEKMQSDKGSIPDRFSAQQFSDYHSELNMSSLELGDSALYFCASSPTRETQYFGPGTRLLVL.

This clone was detected once. The genes are TRBV19 and TRBJ2-7, with D possibly matching TRBD2 (6 bases). Germline CDR1 and CDR2: LNHDA and SQIVND (reference sequence). V was shortened by 4 bases and J by 1 base, with 14 bases between the two germline ends. The CDR3 runs 15 residues. In DNA form, the CDR3 reads TGTGCCAGTAGTACCAAAGGGGCGGGGTCCTACGAGCAGTACTTC. This translates into CASSTKGAGSYEQYF.

J is TRBJ2-5 and V is TRBV2; perhaps TRBD1 as D (7 bases). The CDR3 loop spans 14 amino acids. V was cut by 8 bases and J by 2 bases, with 15 bases left in between. The germline CDR1 and CDR2 sequences are SNHLY and FYNNEI. CDR3 nucleotide sequence: TGTGCCAGCGGGAGGACAGGTTTACAAGAGACCCAGTACTTC. This translates into CASGRTGLQETQYF.

The V and J genes are TRBV7-2 and TRBJ1-1; a weak D match, TRBD1 (5 bases). V lost 1 base and J 7 bases, leaving 13 bases between the germline ends. CDR1 and CDR2 (germline): SGHTA, FQGNSA. This CDR3 has 14 residues. The CDR3 reads CASSLGQGNGEAFF. The CDR3 DNA sequence: TGTGCCAGCAGCTTAGGCCAGGGAAACGGTGAAGCTTTCTTT.

V usage is TRBV29-1 and J usage is TRBJ2-7, with D perhaps TRBD1 (6 bases). The CDR3 contains 12 residues. CDR1 is SQVTM and CDR2 is ANQGSEA in the germline V gene. V was clipped by 4 bases and J by 6 bases, with 13 bases between them. In DNA form, the CDR3 reads TGCAGCGTTGCCCTGGGGGCGATCGAGCAGTACTTC. As protein: CSVALGAIEQYF.

The J gene is TRBJ2-1, the V gene TRBV11-3; TRBD2 matches at 8 bases. With V trimmed by 1 base and J by 0 bases, 2 bases remained unmatched. The germline gives CDR1 SGHNT, CDR2 YENEEA. This CDR3 is 16 amino acids long. The CDR3 bases are TGTGCCAGCAGCTTAGCGGGGGGGAGCTCCTACAATGAGCAGTTCTTC. It is translated as CASSLAGGSSYNEQFF.

The rearrangement links TRBV2 to TRBJ2-2; possible D gene TRBD1, 7 bases. V lost 8 bases and J 3 bases, leaving 13 bases between the germline ends. CDR1 and CDR2 (germline): SNHLY, FYNNEI. The CDR3 is 14 amino acids. CDR3 sequence: CASRGTEDTGELFF. CDR3 DNA: TGTGCCAGCCGGGGGACAGAAGACACCGGGGAGCTGTTTTTT.

J is TRBJ1-6 and V is TRBV11-1; 8 bases are shared with TRBD1. The CDR3 spans 15 residues. Germline loops: CDR1 SGHAT, CDR2 FQDESV (reference sequence). J was trimmed by 9 bases and V by 5 bases; bases with no gene match: 9. The CDR3 reads CASSLTDRESSPLHF. CDR3 nucleotides: TGTGCCAGCAGCCTCACGGACAGGGAAAGTTCACCCCTCCACTTT.

CDR3 sequence: CASTTGSVSGNTIYF. CDR3 nucleotide sequence: TGTGCCAGTACCACCGGCTCCGTCTCTGGAAACACCATATATTTT. The chain employs TRBV19 and TRBJ1-3, with D uncertain. Germline loops: CDR1 LNHDA, CDR2 SQIVND (reference sequence). The V end was cut by 7 bases, the J end by 0 bases, with 13 bases between. The CDR3 consists of 15 residues.

J is TRBJ2-5 and V is TRBV27; D is undetermined. The V end lost 5 bases, the J end lost 3 bases, and 16 bases lay between the germline ends. Germline V lookup: CDR1 MNHEY, CDR2 SMNVEV (reference sequence). This CDR3 is 15 amino acids long. CDR3 sequence: CASSTPGRPKETQYF. The CDR3 DNA sequence: TGTGCCAGCAGTACCCCGGGCAGGCCCAAAGAGACCCAGTACTTC.

Points on this clone: At one of its ends the junction is not consistent with the germline gene, which may arise from a read error. V usage is TRBV7-7 and J usage is TRBJ2-3, with no clear D. The CDR3 spans 14 residues. CDR1 is SSHAT, CDR2 FNYEAQ, per germline (reference sequence). CDR3 sequence reads: CASSLLRRPDTQYF. The CDR3 nucleotides are TGTGCTAGCAGCTTACTGAGGCGACCAGATACGCAGTATTTT.

The CDR3 DNA sequence: TGTGCCAGCAGCACCGACGGGAACTATGGCTACACCTTC. Its translation: CASSTDGNYGYTF. V and J are TRBV5-5 and TRBJ1-2; the D is unclear. CDR1 is SGHKS, CDR2 YYEKEE, per germline (reference sequence). Trimming removed 4 bases at V and 2 bases at J, with 9 bases between. The CDR3 loop spans 13 amino acids. The full variable domain, its missing parts supplied by reference TRBV5-5 and TRBJ1-2, is DAGVTQSPTHLIKTRGQQVTLRCSPISGHKSVSWYQQVLGQGPQFIFQYYEKEERGRGNFPDRFSARQFPNYSSELNVNALLLGDSALYLCASSTDGNYGYTFGSGTRLTVV.

The chain carries TRBV19 and TRBJ1-5; 12 bases fit TRBD1. In germline, CDR1 is LNHDA, CDR2 SQIVND (reference sequence). This CDR3 is built from 15 residues. Trimming cost V 5 bases and J 7 bases; bases outside gene matches: 6. CDR3 nucleotides: TGTGCCAGTAGTGGGGGACAGGGGGCCTTACAGCCCCAGCATTTT. Protein sequence: CASSGGQGALQPQHF. The entire variable domain, with the rest obtained from reference TRBV19 and TRBJ1-5, is as follows: DGGITQSPKYLFRKEGQNVTLSCEQNLNHDAMYWYRQDPGQGLRLIYYSQIVNDFQKGDIAEGYSVSREKKESFPLTVTSAQKNPTAFYLCASSGGQGALQPQHFGDGTRLSIL.

This clone was recorded once. The chain carries TRBV2 and TRBJ1-5; no definite D call. The CDR3 extends over 14 amino acids. V lost 3 bases and J lost 0, with 6 bases in between. CDR1 is SNHLY, CDR2 FYNNEI, per germline. CDR3 loop: CASSEGHSNQPQHF. For the CDR3, the DNA is TGTGCCAGCAGTGAGGGTCATAGCAATCAGCCCCAGCATTTT.

The chain employs TRBV5-1 and TRBJ2-5; D perhaps matches TRBD1 (6 bases). The CDR3 sequence is 15 residues long. Trimming took off 1 base at V and 1 base at J, with 11 bases between the two ends. Germline V gene data show CDR1 as SGHRS and CDR2 as YFSETQ. Here the CDR3 DNA reads TGCGCCAGCAGCTTGACAGGACAGCCCCAAGAGACCCAGTACTTC. This gives the protein CASSLTGQPQETQYF.

The chain is built from TRBV9 and TRBJ2-4; 9 positions match TRBD1. Germline trimming cut 0 bases from V and 2 bases from J; bases unmatched to any gene: 3. The V gene's germline CDR1 is SGDLS and CDR2 YYNGEE. The CDR3 contains 16 residues. The CDR3 sequence: CASSVGGQGTKNIQYF. CDR3 coding DNA: TGTGCCAGCAGCGTAGGGGGACAGGGAACCAAAAACATTCAGTACTTC.

The rearrangement links TRBV7-2 to TRBJ2-1, with 9 bases matching TRBD2. From germline, CDR1 is SGHTA and CDR2 FQGNSA. V was clipped by 5 bases and J by 8 bases; unmatched bases: 10. The CDR3 sequence is 15 residues long. For the CDR3, the DNA is TGTGCCAGCAGCCAACGCAGCGGGGGGCGGGATGAGCAGTTCTTC. This codes for CASSQRSGGRDEQFF.

This rearrangement joins TRBV28 to TRBJ1-3, with 8 bases fitting TRBD1. This CDR3 contains 16 residues. V was pared by 2 bases and J by 2 bases, with 5 bases of the junction left unmatched. Germline lookup yields CDR1 MDHEN and CDR2 SYDVKM. The CDR3 loop reads CASSLDSTGAGNTIYF. The CDR3 DNA reads as TGTGCCAGCAGTTTAGATTCGACAGGGGCTGGAAACACCATATATTTT.

The rearrangement links TRBV7-2 to TRBJ1-6, with 10 bases identical to TRBD1. J gave up 5 bases and V 7 bases, and 11 bases lay outside the gene matches. Germline CDR1 and CDR2: SGHTA and FQGNSA. The CDR3 extends over 17 amino acids. CDR3 sequence: CASTLYGTGAHNSPLHF. The CDR3 nucleotides read TGTGCCAGCACCCTATACGGGACAGGGGCGCATAATTCACCCCTCCACTTT. The full variable domain, completed using reference TRBV7-2 and TRBJ1-6, is GAGVSQSPSNKVTEKGKDVELRCDPISGHTALYWYRQSLGQGLEFLIYFQGNSAPDKSGLPSDRFSAERTGGSVSTLTIQRTQQEDSAVYLCASTLYGTGAHNSPLHFGNGTRLTVT.

The gene calls are TRBV11-2 and TRBJ2-1; TRBD1 aligns across 8 bases. This CDR3 contains 17 residues. V was pared by 5 bases and J by 7 bases, with 16 bases of the junction left unmatched. Germline V gene sequence: CDR1 SGHAT, CDR2 FQNNGV. In DNA form, the CDR3 reads TGTGCCAGCAGCCTTAGAGGGGGGACAGGAGGTAGAAATGAGCAGTTCTTC. It translates to CASSLRGGTGGRNEQFF.